The rows below give T cell receptor beta chains drawn from one sample of a study of blood T cell repertoires in COVID-19. TCRdb's copy holds only in-frame clones and misses some; the assay was immunoSEQ multiplex PCR. The sample lists some 290,000 clones, about 86% occurring once. Sequencing used peripheral blood. The receptors shown here come from a man aged 18 to 29 with active or convalescent COVID-19. CDR3s include the opening cysteine and the closing phenylalanine or tryptophan. The D gene is left open where the match is weak. Clone size, where shown, is once, few, many, or a class for clones that have expanded.

j_call | clone_size | d_call | v_call | cdr3_aa | cdr3_nt
TRBJ1-5 | NA | NA | TRBV19 | CASRRGGTGRAQPQHF | TGTGCCAGTAGAAGGGGAGGGACCGGACGAGCTCAGCCCCAGCATTTT
TRBJ1-5 | NA | NA | TRBV4-1 | CASSQYTGSQPQHF | TGCGCCAGCAGCCAATACACAGGGAGTCAGCCCCAGCATTTT
TRBJ1-6 | NA | NA | TRBV27 | CASSLSTGLGIISSPLHF | TGTGCCAGCAGTTTATCCACAGGGCTAGGGATTATTTCTTCCCCCCTCCACTTT
TRBJ2-7 | NA | NA | TRBV7-8 | CASSFSPGLSSYEQYF | TGTGCCAGCAGCTTCTCACCGGGACTCAGCTCCTACGAGCAGTACTTC
TRBJ2-7 | NA | TRBD2 | TRBV3-1/TRBV3-2 | CASSRSGLAYEQYF | TGTGCCAGCAGCCGTAGCGGGTTAGCCTACGAGCAGTACTTC
TRBJ2-3 | NA | TRBD2 | TRBV10-1 | CANSGLAGDTDTQYF | TGCGCCAACTCAGGACTAGCGGGGGACACAGATACGCAGTATTTT
TRBJ2-5 | NA | NA | TRBV28 | CASSLLAETQYF | TGTGCCAGCAGTTTGCTCGCGGAGACCCAGTACTTC
TRBJ1-2 | few | NA | TRBV7-9 | CASSYGILYGYTF | TGTGCCAGCAGTTACGGGATCCTCTATGGCTACACCTTC
TRBJ2-5 | NA | TRBD2 | TRBV5-4 | CASRSGEETQYF | TGTGCCAGCAGGAGCGGGGAGGAGACCCAGTACTTC
TRBJ1-1 | NA | NA | TRBV10-2 | CASRERGITAFF | TGCGCCAGCAGGGAAAGGGGTATTACAGCTTTCTTT
TRBJ2-2 | NA | TRBD2 | TRBV27 | CASRGGATGELFF | TGTGCCAGTCGGGGGGGAGCCACCGGGGAGCTGTTTTTT
TRBJ1-1 | NA | NA | TRBV3-1/TRBV3-2 | CASSQAMNTEAFF | TGTGCCAGCAGCCAGGCAATGAACACTGAAGCTTTCTTT
TRBJ1-1 | few | NA | TRBV29-1 | CSVLLHGLGTEAFF | TGCAGCGTCCTATTACATGGACTAGGGACTGAAGCTTTCTTT
TRBJ1-2 | NA | NA | TRBV28 | CASVLTGSDYGYTF | TGTGCCAGCGTACTAACGGGGTCGGACTATGGCTACACCTTC
TRBJ1-4 | few | NA | TRBV5-8 | CASSLTVAGEKLFF | TGTGCCAGCAGCTTGACAGTAGCGGGAGAAAAACTGTTTTTT
TRBJ2-1 | NA | NA | TRBV19 | CASSILPRDSEQFF | TGTGCCAGTAGTATCCTACCCCGGGATAGTGAGCAGTTCTTC
TRBJ2-1 | NA | NA | TRBV7-3 | CASSLWENNEQFF | TGTGCCAGCAGCTTATGGGAGAACAATGAGCAGTTCTTC
TRBJ2-7 | NA | NA | TRBV11-2 | CASSFRYEQYF | TGTGCCAGCAGTTTCAGGTACGAGCAGTACTTC
TRBJ2-5 | NA | TRBD2 | TRBV11-2 | CASSLERFTGRETQYF | TGTGCCAGCAGCTTAGAACGTTTCACCGGGAGGGAGACCCAGTACTTC
TRBJ2-3 | NA | TRBD2 | TRBV15 | CATSTKFSGSEADTQYF | TGTGCCACCAGCACCAAATTTAGCGGGAGTGAGGCGGATACGCAGTATTTT
TRBJ2-7 | NA | NA | TRBV24-1 | CAPPALGQALGEQYF | TGTGCCCCGCCGGCTTTGGGCCAGGCGCTCGGCGAGCAGTACTTC
TRBJ2-1 | NA | NA | TRBV27 | CASSMGNQQFF | TGTGCCAGCAGTATGGGCAATCAGCAGTTCTTC
TRBJ2-5 | few | NA | TRBV9 | CASSAAHSGWEETQYF | TGTGCCAGCAGCGCCGCTCATAGCGGATGGGAAGAGACCCAGTACTTC
TRBJ1-2 | NA | TRBD1 | TRBV2 | CASNGQGYGYTF | TGTGCCAGCAATGGACAGGGATATGGCTACACCTTC
TRBJ2-7 | NA | TRBD2 | TRBV10-3 | CAIRRAGGISYEQYF | TGTGCCATCAGACGAGCGGGAGGGATCTCCTACGAGCAGTACTTC
TRBJ2-2 | once | TRBD2 | TRBV4-2 | CASSGTSGSTTGELFF | TGTGCCAGCAGTGGGACTAGCGGGAGTACCACCGGGGAGCTGTTTTTT
TRBJ2-4 | medium-sized | TRBD2 | TRBV3-1/TRBV3-2 | CASSPIRTSGGPDVGIQYF | TGTGCCAGCAGCCCGATTAGGACTAGCGGGGGGCCCGACGTGGGCATTCAGTACTTC
TRBJ2-5 | NA | TRBD1 | TRBV10-2 | CASRLSTGMGQETQYF | TGCGCCAGCAGACTTTCGACAGGGATGGGGCAAGAGACCCAGTACTTC
TRBJ2-2 | NA | NA | TRBV5-1 | CASSIREELFF | TGCGCCAGCAGCATCAGGGAGGAGCTGTTTTTT
TRBJ1-1 | NA | NA | TRBV5-1 | CASSLAVGGTEAFF | TGCGCCAGCAGCTTGGCCGTCGGGGGCACTGAAGCTTTCTTT
TRBJ2-3 | NA | NA | TRBV7-3 | CASSSRRRTDTQYF | TGTGCCAGCAGCTCCCGACGGAGAACAGATACGCAGTATTTT
TRBJ1-5 | NA | NA | TRBV13 | CASSLSGQPQHF | TGTGCCAGCAGCTTATCGGGTCAGCCCCAGCATTTT
TRBJ1-1 | NA | NA | TRBV19 | CASSRGTEAFF | TGTGCCAGTAGTCGGGGGACTGAAGCTTTCTTT
TRBJ2-7 | many | TRBD2 | TRBV6-2/TRBV6-3 | CASNPAGGFSYEQYF | TGTGCCAGCAACCCGGCGGGAGGCTTCTCCTACGAGCAGTACTTC
TRBJ2-7 | NA | NA | TRBV10-3 | CATQGTNEDEQYF | TGTGCCACCCAAGGGACAAACGAGGACGAGCAGTACTTC
TRBJ2-1 | NA | TRBD1 | TRBV29-1 | CSVAGTAGAEQFF | TGCAGCGTTGCCGGGACAGCTGGGGCTGAGCAGTTCTTC
TRBJ2-1 | NA | NA | TRBV6-2/TRBV6-3 | CASSSPGLGVNEQFF | TGTGCCAGCAGTTCGCCGGGACTGGGAGTCAATGAGCAGTTCTTC
TRBJ1-2 | NA | NA | TRBV7-9 | CASSLVENGYTF | TGTGCCAGCAGCTTAGTAGAAAATGGCTACACCTTC
TRBJ2-1 | NA | TRBD2 | TRBV9 | CASSVVGDYSYNEQFF | TGTGCCAGCAGCGTAGTGGGGGACTACTCCTACAATGAGCAGTTCTTC
TRBJ2-1 | NA | TRBD1 | TRBV7-3 | CASSPGQGSLNEQFF | TGTGCCAGCAGCCCGGGACAGGGGTCGCTCAATGAGCAGTTCTTC
TRBJ1-1 | NA | NA | TRBV6-5 | CASSYYMNTEAFF | TGTGCCAGCAGTTACTACATGAACACTGAAGCTTTCTTT
TRBJ1-1 | NA | NA | TRBV5-1 | CASKAGMNTEAFF | TGCGCCAGCAAGGCAGGGATGAACACTGAAGCTTTCTTT
TRBJ2-5 | few | TRBD1 | TRBV15 | CATSGRQGGGETQYF | TGTGCCACCAGCGGCCGACAGGGGGGTGGTGAGACCCAGTACTTC
TRBJ1-2 | NA | TRBD1 | TRBV7-2 | CASSLGRGRYGYTF | TGTGCCAGCAGCTTAGGAAGGGGGCGTTATGGCTACACCTTC
TRBJ1-5 | NA | NA | TRBV7-2 | CASSPLGDSQPQHF | TGTGCCAGCAGCCCCCTGGGGGACTCTCAGCCCCAGCATTTT
TRBJ1-1 | once | TRBD1 | TRBV7-3 | CASSLLPGQGPTEAFF | TGTGCCAGCAGCTTGTTACCCGGACAGGGCCCCACTGAAGCTTTCTTT
TRBJ1-2 | NA | TRBD1 | TRBV29-1 | CSVEKTGQELYGYTF | TGCAGCGTTGAGAAAACCGGACAGGAACTATATGGCTACACCTTC
TRBJ2-3 | NA | NA | TRBV11-3 | CASSPGSGRSTDTQYF | TGTGCCAGCAGCCCAGGGTCAGGGCGGAGCACAGATACGCAGTATTTT
TRBJ2-3 | NA | NA | TRBV7-9 | CASSSRTATDTQYF | TGTGCCAGCAGCTCCAGGACAGCCACAGATACGCAGTATTTT
TRBJ2-1 | NA | NA | TRBV21-1 | CAGRTGEDNEQFF | TGTGCCGGCCGGACAGGGGAGGACAATGAGCAGTTCTTC
TRBJ2-7 | NA | TRBD1 | TRBV27 | CASNLDREEEYEQYF | TGTGCCAGCAACCTTGACAGGGAAGAAGAGTACGAGCAGTACTTC
TRBJ2-3 | NA | NA | TRBV5-1 | CASSLGLVTDTQYF | TGCGCCAGCAGCTTGGGACTAGTCACAGATACGCAGTATTTT
TRBJ1-6 | NA | TRBD1 | TRBV5-6 | CASSFGQGVNSPLHF | TGTGCCAGCAGCTTTGGTCAGGGGGTGAATTCACCCCTCCACTTT